The next 13 T cell receptor beta chains were all read from a single sample in a study of cytomegalovirus exposure and HLA in healthy donors. The PCR made use of 60 Vbeta and 13 Jbeta primers. This table comes from immunoSEQ multiplex PCR, and its TCRdb copy is limited to in-frame clones, with some not included. The table has about 130,000 clones, approximately 85% seen once. Sequenced input: PBMCs. Source of these receptors: a boy between 10 and 17 years old in good health and CMV-seronegative.

The rearrangement uses TRBV7-6 and TRBJ1-5, with a weak D call TRBD1 (5 bases). The CDR3 spans 16 residues. Looked up from germline, CDR1 is SGHVS and CDR2 is FNYEAQ. Trimming pared 3 bases from V and 0 bases from J, leaving 12 bases between. CDR3 sequence (DNA): TGTGCCAGCAGCTTGGGGCAGGCCTATAGCAATCAGCCCCAGCATTTT. Translating it yields CASSLGQAYSNQPQHF.

The chain recombines TRBV14 with TRBJ2-1; TRBD2 matches at 14 bases. Trimming took 1 base from V and 6 from J; bases not matched to a gene: 11. Germline V gives CDR1 SGHDN, CDR2 FVKESK. There are 19 residues in the CDR3. Here the CDR3 reads CASSQGWGLAGVVGNEQFF. DNA of the CDR3: TGTGCCAGCAGCCAAGGGTGGGGACTAGCGGGAGTTGTTGGCAATGAGCAGTTCTTC.

The chain couples TRBV29-1 to TRBJ1-2; 7 bases map to TRBD1. V dropped 3 bases and J dropped 8; count of bases not matched to a gene: 15. Looked up from germline, CDR1 is SQVTM and CDR2 is ANQGSEA. The CDR3 sequence is 15 residues long. This CDR3 reads CSVDGQGGPTRGYTF. CDR3 nucleotide sequence: TGCAGCGTTGATGGCCAGGGGGGCCCCACGCGGGGCTACACCTTC.

The gene calls are TRBV5-4 and TRBJ2-1, with 7 bases that match TRBD1. Germline loops: CDR1 SGHNT, CDR2 YYREEE (reference sequence). V shed 9 bases and J 0 bases; nucleotides not matched to a gene: 9. The CDR3 spans 15 residues. CDR3 bases: TGTGCCACCCAGGGACAGACCAACTCCTACAATGAGCAGTTCTTC. It codes for CATQGQTNSYNEQFF.

The table lists this clone with a count of one. V usage is TRBV2 and J usage is TRBJ2-1; possibly TRBD2 for D (5 bases). The CDR3 runs 11 residues. The germline V gene has CDR1 SNHLY and CDR2 FYNNEI. The ends were cut back, 6 bases at V and 10 bases at J, with 10 bases in the middle. CDR3 coding DNA: TGTGCCAGCAGCGCGACGGGGGAGCAGTTCTTC. Its protein product is CASSATGEQFF.

The chain couples TRBV7-2 to TRBJ2-1, with TRBD2 matching over 8 bases. V trimming: 2 bases; J trimming: 8 bases; junction bases outside the gene matches: 8. The CDR3 loop spans 15 amino acids. Germline V gene lookup returns CDR1 SGHTA and CDR2 FQGNSA. For the CDR3, the DNA is TGTGCCAGCAGCTTATTGGGGACTAGTGGCGATGAGCAGTTCTTC. Translation gives CASSLLGTSGDEQFF. Combining the CDR3 with reference TRBV7-2 and TRBJ2-1 gives the whole variable domain GAGVSQSPSNKVTEKGKDVELRCDPISGHTALYWYRQSLGQGLEFLIYFQGNSAPDKSGLPSDRFSAERTGGSVSTLTIQRTQQEDSAVYLCASSLLGTSGDEQFFGPGTRLTVL.

This clone was counted only a few times. The chain recombines TRBV4-3 with TRBJ2-1; weak D call: TRBD1 (8 bases). V shed 0 bases and J shed 4 bases, with 13 bases lying between them. Germline-derived CDR1 and CDR2 are LGHNA and YSLEER. This CDR3 contains 16 residues. The CDR3 DNA is TGCGCCAGCAGCCAAGATCACAGGGGGGGTTACAATGAGCAGTTCTTC. Protein product: CASSQDHRGGYNEQFF.

The chain combines TRBV9 with TRBJ2-3; 11 bases are a match to TRBD2. The germline V gene has CDR1 SGDLS and CDR2 YYNGEE. After removal of 4 bases from V and 6 bases from J, the junction contained 7 bases not matched to a gene. CDR3 length equals 15 residues. The CDR3 loop is CASSITSGGGDTQYF. In DNA form, the CDR3 reads TGTGCCAGCAGCATCACTAGCGGGGGAGGGGATACGCAGTATTTT.

The genes are TRBV5-6 and TRBJ2-3, with no clear D. This CDR3 has 16 amino acids. Trimming removed 1 base from V and 3 bases from J, with 15 bases in between. In germline, CDR1 is SGHDT, CDR2 YYEEEE. CDR3 loop: CASSLWAALPTDTQYF. The CDR3 bases are TGTGCCAGCAGCTTGTGGGCAGCATTACCGACAGATACGCAGTATTTT.

The chain employs TRBV6-4 and TRBJ2-3, with D possibly matching TRBD1 (5 bases). V was pared by 5 bases and J by 0 bases, with 9 bases between. Germline V gene lookup returns CDR1 MRHNA and CDR2 SNTAGT. CDR3 length equals 14 residues. CDR3 sequence reads: CASSPQGSTDTQYF. CDR3 sequence (DNA): TGTGCCAGCAGTCCTCAGGGAAGCACAGATACGCAGTATTTT.

V and J are TRBV5-6 and TRBJ1-2; TRBD1 might be the D (5 bases). The ends were cut back, 3 bases at V and 4 bases at J, with 13 bases in the middle. Germline values: CDR1 SGHDT, CDR2 YYEEEE. The CDR3 length is 14 residues. The CDR3 nucleotides read TGTGCCAGCAGCTCAGCCGGGGGAGTCTATGGCTACACCTTC. Translated: CASSSAGGVYGYTF.

V and J are TRBV5-4 and TRBJ2-1; D might be TRBD1 (5 bases). The CDR3 runs 15 residues. CDR1 and CDR2 (germline): SGHNT, YYREEE (reference sequence). V shed 4 bases and J shed 5 bases, with 16 bases lying between them. The CDR3 DNA reads as TGTGCCAGCAGCCCTTCAGGTCTAGGGGACAATGAGCAGTTCTTC. Amino acid sequence: CASSPSGLGDNEQFF.

The rearrangement joins TRBV5-1 to TRBJ1-2; TRBD1 is a possible D gene (5 bases). This CDR3 has 14 amino acids. V lost 0 bases, J lost 8 bases, and 14 bases lay in between. Germline CDR1 is SGHRS and CDR2 is YFSETQ. In DNA, the CDR3 is TGCGCCAGCAGCTTGGTGCAGGGTCAGAGGGGCTACACCTTC. It encodes CASSLVQGQRGYTF.